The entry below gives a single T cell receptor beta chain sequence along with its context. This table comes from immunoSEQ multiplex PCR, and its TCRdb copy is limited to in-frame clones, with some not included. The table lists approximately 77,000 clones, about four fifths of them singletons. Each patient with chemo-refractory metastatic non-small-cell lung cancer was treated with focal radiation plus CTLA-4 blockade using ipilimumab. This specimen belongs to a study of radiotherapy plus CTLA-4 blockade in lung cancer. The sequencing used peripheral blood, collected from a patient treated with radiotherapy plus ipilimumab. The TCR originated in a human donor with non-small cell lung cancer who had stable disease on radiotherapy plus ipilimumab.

The CDR3, as DNA: TGTGCCAGCAGTGTTTCCAAGGGCAATCAGCCCCAGCATTTT. Its translation: CASSVSKGNQPQHF. The chain uses TRBV2 and TRBJ1-5; no definite D call. This CDR3 region has 14 residues. V lost 4 bases to trimming and J lost 2 bases, with 9 bases between them. Per germline, CDR1 SNHLY and CDR2 FYNNEI.